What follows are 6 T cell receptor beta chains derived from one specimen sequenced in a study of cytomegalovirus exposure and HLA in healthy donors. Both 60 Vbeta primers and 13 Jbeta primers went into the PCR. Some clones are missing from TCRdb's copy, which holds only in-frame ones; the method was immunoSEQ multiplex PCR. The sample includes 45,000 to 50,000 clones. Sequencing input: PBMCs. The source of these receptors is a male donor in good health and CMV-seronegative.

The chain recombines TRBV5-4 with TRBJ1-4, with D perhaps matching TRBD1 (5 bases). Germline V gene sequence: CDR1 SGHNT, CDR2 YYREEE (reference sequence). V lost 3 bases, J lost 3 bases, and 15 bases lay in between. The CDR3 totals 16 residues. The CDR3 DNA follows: TGTGCCAGCAGCTCCGGGAGACCGGGGGCTAATGAAAAACTGTTTTTT. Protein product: CASSSGRPGANEKLFF. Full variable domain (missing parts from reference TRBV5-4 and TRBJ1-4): ETGVTQSPTHLIKTRGQQVTLRCSSQSGHNTVSWYQQALGQGPQFIFQYYREEENGRGNFPPRFSGLQFPNYSSELNVNALELDDSALYLCASSSGRPGANEKLFFGSGTQLSVL.

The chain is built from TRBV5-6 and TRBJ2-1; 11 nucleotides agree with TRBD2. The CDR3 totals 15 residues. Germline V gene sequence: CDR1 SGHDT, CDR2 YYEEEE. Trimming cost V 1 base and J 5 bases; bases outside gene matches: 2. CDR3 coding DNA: TGTGCCAGCAGCTTGTTTAGCGGGGGGGACAATGAGCAGTTCTTC. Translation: CASSLFSGGDNEQFF. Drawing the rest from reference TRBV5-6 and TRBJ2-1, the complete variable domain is DAGVTQSPTHLIKTRGQQVTLRCSPKSGHDTVSWYQQALGQGPQFIFQYYEEEERQRGNFPDRFSGHQFPNYSSELNVNALLLGDSALYLCASSLFSGGDNEQFFGPGTRLTVL.

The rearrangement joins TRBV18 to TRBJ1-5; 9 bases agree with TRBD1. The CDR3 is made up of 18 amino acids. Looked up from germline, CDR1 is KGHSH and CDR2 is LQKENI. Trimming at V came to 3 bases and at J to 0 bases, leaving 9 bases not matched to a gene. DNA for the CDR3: TGTGCCAGCTCACCTAAGGACAGGGGCGGGGATAGCAATCAGCCCCAGCATTTT. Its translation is CASSPKDRGGDSNQPQHF.

The CDR3: CASSMGQSNSPLHF. The DNA of the CDR3 is TGTGCCAGTAGTATGGGGCAGAGCAATTCACCCCTCCACTTT. The V gene is TRBV19, the J gene TRBJ1-6, with a tentative D call TRBD1 (5 bases). Germline V gives CDR1 LNHDA, CDR2 SQIVND (reference sequence). Between the trimmed V and J ends, which lost 3 bases and 7 bases, there was a span of 10 bases. CDR3 length: 14 residues.

The CDR3 DNA sequence: TGTGCCAGCAGCTTCGGAGGGACAGTAAATAATGAGCAGTTCTTC. This gives the protein CASSFGGTVNNEQFF. The chain carries TRBV13 and TRBJ2-1; D perhaps matches TRBD1 (7 bases). The V gene's germline CDR1 is PRHDT and CDR2 FYEKMQ (reference sequence). V was trimmed by 3 bases and J by 7 bases, leaving 16 bases between them. The CDR3 runs 15 residues.

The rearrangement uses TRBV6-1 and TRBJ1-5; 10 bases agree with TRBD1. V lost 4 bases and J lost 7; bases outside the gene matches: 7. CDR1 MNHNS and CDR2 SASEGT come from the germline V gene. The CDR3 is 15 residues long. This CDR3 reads CASSGGTGVGQPQHF. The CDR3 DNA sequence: TGTGCCAGCAGTGGGGGGACAGGGGTGGGGCAGCCCCAGCATTTT.